The 12 T cell receptor beta chains presented below share a single source sample, sequenced in a study of T cells in Graves' hyperthyroidism and ophthalmopathy. Amplification targeted TCR beta CDR3 regions from RNA transcripts. In the first-round RT-PCR of the TCR CDR3, the HTBI primer set was used. TCRdb processed the multiplex PCR reads anew with MiXCR; each CDR3 protein has one entry. The data show nearly 750,000 distinct CDR3 sequences, with roughly 32% seen just once and less than 35% held by the top ten. Sequencing was done on a sample of blood. Source of these receptors: a woman between 35 and 50 years old with Graves' hyperthyroidism.

Turning to this clonotype: Mismatch with germline at one junction end may stem from a read error. The CDR3 DNA reads TGTGCCACCAGCAGAGATAGAGACAGGGGGAGGAACACTGAAGCTTTCTTC. Translating gives CATSRDRDRGRNTEAFF. V usage is TRBV15 and J usage is TRBJ1-1; 9 bases fit TRBD1. Germline V gives CDR1 LNHNV, CDR2 YYDKDF (reference sequence). The length of the CDR3 is 17 residues.

This clonotype was recorded at least ten times. This CDR3 is CSAHPGQGSQETQYF. In DNA form, the CDR3 reads TGCAGTGCTCACCCGGGACAGGGAAGCCAAGAGACCCAGTACTTC. The V gene is TRBV20-1, the J gene TRBJ2-5; 9 nucleotides agree with TRBD1. The CDR3 has 15 residues. The V gene's germline CDR1 is DFQATT and CDR2 SNEGSKA (reference sequence). The V and J ends lost 5 bases and 1 base, in that order; junction bases with no gene match: 8.

About this clonotype itself: A much larger clone sits a single nucleotide away, making a read error possible. This chain connects TRBV20-1 to TRBJ2-7; 8 bases agree with TRBD2. The ends lost 3 bases at V and 6 bases at J; junction bases unmatched: 7. In germline, CDR1 is DFQATT, CDR2 SNEGSKA (reference sequence). The CDR3 runs 13 residues. DNA for the CDR3: TGCAGTGCTAGCCGGGGCGGGAGGATCGAGCAGTACTTC. Amino acid sequence: CSASRGGRIEQYF.

The chain joins TRBV7-2 to TRBJ2-7; 16 bases are shared with TRBD2. Losses at the gene ends were 2 bases for V and 6 bases for J; bases not matched to a gene: 19. Per the germline V gene, CDR1 is SGHTA and CDR2 is FQGNSA. The CDR3 loop spans 21 amino acids. The CDR3 coding sequence is TGTGCCAGCAGCTTAAGGGGGCCCGGAGAGGGACTAGCGGGGGGGCCACGCGAGCAGTACTTC. Its translation: CASSLRGPGEGLAGGPREQYF.

The genes are TRBV20-1 and TRBJ1-4; 7 bases match TRBD1. The junction had 5 bases not matched to a gene; V was cut back by 6 bases and J by 1 base. The CDR3 contains 14 residues. CDR1 is DFQATT, CDR2 SNEGSKA, per germline (reference sequence). Here the CDR3 reads CSAQGVGTNEKLFF. In DNA form, the CDR3 reads TGCAGTGCGCAGGGGGTCGGAACTAATGAAAAACTGTTTTTT.

This clonotype was seen repeatedly, ten times or more. The chain combines TRBV12-3 or TRBV12-4 with TRBJ1-2; D remains ambiguous. CDR3 size: 13 residues. Between the trimmed V and J ends, which lost 5 bases and 2 bases, there was a span of 9 bases. CDR3 protein: CASSLNKNYGYTF. Written as DNA, the CDR3 is TGTGCCAGCAGTCTGAATAAAAACTATGGCTACACCTTC.

This clonotype was recorded a few times. J is TRBJ2-2 and V is TRBV6-5; 9 nucleotides line up with TRBD1. The CDR3 runs to 14 residues. Trimming removed 9 bases from V and 5 bases from J; junction bases left unmatched: 7. The V gene's germline CDR1 is MNHEY and CDR2 SVGAGI. The CDR3 DNA reads as TGTGCCAGGCGGCGGGACAGGGCAACCGGGGAGCTGTTTTTT. Residues: CARRRDRATGELFF.

On this clonotype itself: Relative to the germline gene, one junction end is altered; a read error may explain this. The chain uses TRBV7-2 and TRBJ2-7; possible D gene TRBD1, 5 bases. Germline V CDR1 and CDR2: SGHTA, FQGNSA. The CDR3 sequence is 17 residues long. The CDR3: CVSSLDGWVGAIDERYF. CDR3 nucleotide sequence: TGTGTCAGCAGCTTAGATGGTTGGGTAGGGGCGATCGACGAGCGGTACTTC. The full variable domain, rest sourced from reference TRBV7-2 and TRBJ2-7, is GAGVSQSPSNKVTEKGKDVELRCDPISGHTALYWYRQSLGQGLEFLIYFQGNSAPDKSGLPSDRFSAERTGGSVSTLTIQRTQQEDSAVYLCVSSLDGWVGAIDERYFGPGTRLTVT.

This clonotype has only a few counts. The chain links TRBV12-3 or TRBV12-4 to TRBJ1-5, with a weak D call TRBD1 (6 bases). The CDR3 is 13 amino acids. V shed 5 bases and J shed 3 bases, with 8 bases lying between them. The CDR3 here is CASSGQINQPQHF. The CDR3 coding sequence is TGTGCCAGCAGTGGACAGATCAATCAGCCCCAGCATTTT.

This clonotype was recorded many times. The chain recombines TRBV7-8 with TRBJ1-4, with TRBD1 identical over 7 bases. The CDR3 sequence is 15 residues long. Unmatched junction bases numbered 6, after V lost 5 bases and J lost 3 bases. From germline, CDR1 is SGHVS and CDR2 FQNEAQ. The DNA for the CDR3 is TGTGCCAGCAGCCCAACCGGGACAGCTAATGAAAAACTGTTTTTT. This gives the protein CASSPTGTANEKLFF.

With respect to this clonotype: The junction differs from germline at one of its ends, possibly a read error. The chain uses TRBV7-2 and TRBJ2-7; D could derive from TRBD1 or TRBD2 (6 bases each). CDR1 and CDR2 (germline): SGHTA, FQGNSA. This CDR3 spans 13 amino acids. The CDR3 loop reads CASRDGGLYGQYF. CDR3 DNA sequence: TGTGCCAGCAGAGATGGGGGGCTGTACGGGCAGTACTTC. Based on the CDR3 plus reference TRBV7-2 and TRBJ2-7, the full variable domain is GAGVSQSPSNKVTEKGKDVELRCDPISGHTALYWYRQSLGQGLEFLIYFQGNSAPDKSGLPSDRFSAERTGGSVSTLTIQRTQQEDSAVYLCASRDGGLYGQYFGPGTRLTVT.

The chain uses TRBV7-9 and TRBJ2-7; D is ambiguous. CDR1 SEHNR and CDR2 FQNEAQ come from the germline V gene (reference sequence). Trimming removed 5 bases from V and 7 bases from J, with 12 bases in between. This CDR3 has 12 amino acids. The CDR3 loop is CASSPGSQEQYF. As DNA, the CDR3 is TGTGCCAGCAGCCCCGGGTCACAAGAGCAGTACTTC.